The present entry profiles one T cell receptor (beta chain) with its context. What it recognizes is unknown. The data are from a study of cytomegalovirus exposure and HLA in healthy donors. Study-level points and caveats: It was reported that the classifier diagnosed cytomegalovirus status with high specificity and sensitivity in both the original and validation cohorts. The tendency of first-cohort TCR clusters to co-occur in the roughly 130 validation repertoires was the finding of a later analysis. TCR beta chains numbering some 150 were designated cytomegalovirus-associated.

Sequencing used immunoSEQ multiplex PCR; TCRdb keeps in-frame clones, though not all of them. Altogether fewer than 95,000 clones are present, 94% being singletons, with the ten largest covering approximately 0.59%. The donors were members of the roughly 130-subject validation cohort (separate from the approximately 670-subject first cohort). Trimming took 3 bases from V and 4 from J; bases not matched to a gene: 4. Germline V gene data show CDR1 as MDHEN and CDR2 as SYDVKM. The length of the CDR3 is 14 residues. Sequencing used PBMCs. The TCR originated in a woman younger than 30 in good health and CMV-seronegative. This chain links TRBV28 with TRBJ2-7; 9 nucleotides agree with TRBD1. Here the CDR3 DNA reads TGTGCCAGCAGTTTCACAGGGGGCGTTTACGAGCAGTACTTC. It is translated as CASSFTGGVYEQYF.